The 31 T cell receptor beta chains below come from one sample, sequenced in a study of T cell clonality in common variable immunodeficiency. Profiled with immunoSEQ multiplex PCR; TCRdb holds only in-frame clones, not every one. The table lists some 53,000 clones, with no singletons. The source material was peripheral blood mononuclear cells. The receptors derive from a person aged 18-69 years in good health.

This clone has a count of ten or more. Coverage ceases 3 residues before the CDR3 finishes, and the germline J gene fills in the end. V usage is TRBV2 and J usage is TRBJ1-5; D may be TRBD1 (6 bases). Germline-derived CDR1 and CDR2 are SNHLY and FYNNEI. This CDR3 spans 15 amino acids. The germline V and J ends were trimmed by 6 bases and 3 bases, with 15 bases remaining between them. The CDR3 reads CASSPRQVTNQPQHF. CDR3 bases read: TGTGCCAGCAGCCCTCGACAGGTTACCAATCAGCCC.

On this clone: The CDR3 goes on 3 residues after the read ends, and that part is filled in from the germline J gene. This chain joins TRBV20-1 and TRBJ1-2; 7 bases align to TRBD1. CDR1 DFQATT and CDR2 SNEGSKA come from the germline V gene (reference sequence). V lost 0 bases to trimming and J lost 7 bases; unmatched junction nucleotides: 11. The CDR3 extends over 15 amino acids. CDR3: CSARDLDRVAAGYTF. The sequenced part of the CDR3 DNA is TGCAGTGCTAGAGATCTCGACAGGGTCGCAGCTGGC.

This clone was recorded many times. The observed sequence ends 3 residues before the CDR3 terminus, with the missing tail filled in from the germline J gene. This chain uses TRBV6-2 or TRBV6-3 with TRBJ2-1; tentative D call: TRBD1 (6 bases). V lost 0 bases to trimming and J lost 7 bases, with 13 bases between them. The germline V gene encodes CDR1 MNHEY and CDR2 SVGEGT. The CDR3 consists of 15 residues. Incomplete CDR3 DNA: TGTGCCAGCAGTTACTCGAGGACAGTGATAAATGAG. Its translation is CASSYSRTVINE. The entire CDR3 protein reads CASSYSRTVINEQFF.

This clone was detected ten times or more. The read finishes 3 residues shy of the CDR3 end, and the germline J gene is used to complete it. The chain recombines TRBV12-3 or TRBV12-4 with TRBJ2-1; D is perhaps TRBD2 (7 bases). Trimming removed 6 bases from V and 6 bases from J, with 18 bases in between. The CDR3 has 15 residues. CDR3 sequence reads: CASSPPGLQGNEQFF. The CDR3 bases that were read are TGTGCCAGCAGCCCTCCGGGACTACAGGGCAATGAG.

The table lists this clone with many counts. The sequenced CDR3 bases are TGCGCCAGCAGCTTGGTTCAGTACACCGGGGAG. Amino acid sequence: CASSLVQYTGE. From start to end, the CDR3 is CASSLVQYTGELFF. The V call is TRBV5-1, the J call TRBJ2-2; no firm D call. Read coverage stops 3 residues before the CDR3 terminus; the germline J gene supplies the remainder. The germline gives CDR1 SGHRS, CDR2 YFSETQ. CDR3 size: 14 residues. V was trimmed by 0 bases and J by 3 bases, leaving 6 bases between them.

This clone was seen at least ten times. The read comes to an end 3 residues before the CDR3 does, leaving the germline J gene to fill in the end. The genes are TRBV29-1 and TRBJ1-3; D not certain. Germline values: CDR1 SQVTM, CDR2 ANQGSEA. The V end was cut by 6 bases, the J end by 0 bases, with 9 bases between. The CDR3 runs 13 residues. CDR3 amino acids: CSVTDVSGNTIYF. CDR3 DNA, as far as it was read: TGCAGCGTCACTGATGTCTCTGGAAACACC.

Here the CDR3 reads CASSEDLGGGYTF. CDR3 DNA (partial): TGTGCCAGCAGTGAAGACCTGGGGGGTGGC. The V call is TRBV6-1, the J call TRBJ1-2; D is possibly TRBD1 (5 bases). From the germline J gene comes the end of the CDR3, since the read stops 3 residues before it. With 1 base removed from V and 7 bases from J, the gap between germline ends came to 10 bases. Germline V gene lookup returns CDR1 MNHNS and CDR2 SASEGT. This CDR3 has 13 amino acids.

Points on this clone: The DNA ends 3 residues before the CDR3 does, and the rest of the CDR3 is filled in from the germline J gene. The V and J genes are TRBV7-9 and TRBJ2-4, with D perhaps TRBD2 (7 bases). Germline CDR1 SEHNR, CDR2 FQNEAQ (reference sequence). This CDR3 contains 14 residues. CDR3 sequence reads: CASSLTGGRYGQYF. Incomplete CDR3 DNA: TGTGCCAGCAGCTTAACGGGGGGCAGGTACGGT.

This clone has ten or more counts. Read sequence stops 3 residues before the CDR3 end, and the germline J gene provides the missing end. The gene calls are TRBV30 and TRBJ1-6; 7 bases fit TRBD1. The CDR3 is 14 residues long. The ends lost 2 bases at V and 5 bases at J; junction bases unmatched: 3. The V gene's germline CDR1 is GTSNPN and CDR2 SVGIG (reference sequence). The CDR3 DNA, read in part, is TGTGCCTGGAGTTCTGGACAGGATAATTCACCC. Translating it yields CAWSSGQDNSP. The whole CDR3 is CAWSSGQDNSPLHF.

Points on this clone: The missing CDR3 end, 3 residues past where the read stops, is filled in from the germline J gene. This chain joins TRBV7-2 and TRBJ1-5; D possibly corresponds to TRBD1 (6 bases). In germline, CDR1 is SGHTA, CDR2 FQGNSA. The CDR3 sequence is 13 residues long. This CDR3 reads CASSRVQGGPQHF. Incomplete CDR3 DNA: TGTGCCAGCAGCCGCGTACAGGGCGGCCCC. The variable domain in full, with the rest retrieved from reference TRBV7-2 and TRBJ1-5, is GAGVSQSPSNKVTEKGKDVELRCDPISGHTALYWYRQSLGQGLEFLIYFQGNSAPDKSGLPSDRFSAERTGGSVSTLTIQRTQQEDSAVYLCASSRVQGGPQHFGDGTRLSIL.

Note on this clone: The read gets to within 3 residues of the CDR3 end, and the germline J gene fills in the rest. The V and J genes are TRBV2 and TRBJ2-7; TRBD2 agrees at 12 bases. The CDR3 is 16 amino acids. After removal of 4 bases from V and 4 bases from J, the junction contained 8 bases not matched to a gene. Germline-derived CDR1 and CDR2 are SNHLY and FYNNEI. The CDR3 sequence is CASSGRLAGEMYEQYF. The sequenced part of the CDR3 DNA is TGTGCCAGCAGTGGGAGACTAGCGGGAGAAATGTACGAG.

This clone was seen at least ten times. The CDR3 end lies 3 residues beyond the end of the read and is filled in from the germline J gene. The chain employs TRBV20-1 and TRBJ2-1; 11 nucleotides line up with TRBD2. Germline assignment: CDR1 DFQATT and CDR2 SNEGSKA (reference sequence). The length of the CDR3 is 15 residues. The junction had 1 base not matched to a gene; V was cut back by 3 bases and J by 0 bases. The CDR3 sequence is CSASTSGSSYNEQFF. CDR3 DNA, as far as it was read: TGCAGTGCTAGTACTAGCGGGAGCTCCTACAATGAG.

CDR3 DNA (partial): TGTGCCAGTAGTAAGTCGACAGCTAAAGGCACTGAA. Translating gives CASSKSTAKGTE. The CDR3 in full is CASSKSTAKGTEAFF. The rearrangement links TRBV19 to TRBJ1-1; a possible D gene is TRBD1 (5 bases). The read comes to an end 3 residues before the CDR3 does, leaving the germline J gene to fill in the end. Per the germline V gene, CDR1 is LNHDA and CDR2 is SQIVND (reference sequence). V was trimmed by 4 bases and J by 4 bases, leaving 16 bases between them. This CDR3 is 15 amino acids long.

This clone was detected ten times or more. The covered CDR3 bases are TGTGCCAGCAGCCTGAGCGGCTACGAG. Protein: CASSLSGYE. The whole CDR3 sequence reads CASSLSGYEQYF. The V gene is TRBV5-5, the J gene TRBJ2-7, with a weak D call TRBD2 (5 bases). The read halts 3 residues ahead of the CDR3 end, with the missing end drawn from the germline J gene. The V end was cut by 4 bases, the J end by 3 bases, with 8 bases between. The germline V gene encodes CDR1 SGHKS and CDR2 YYEKEE (reference sequence). This CDR3 comprises 12 residues.

This clone was found many times. With the read ending 3 residues before the CDR3 end, the germline J gene is used to fill in that end. V and J are TRBV20-1 and TRBJ2-1, with 14 bases lining up with TRBD2. This CDR3 region has 17 residues. Germline trimming cut 5 bases from V and 1 base from J; bases unmatched to any gene: 7. The V gene's germline CDR1 is DFQATT and CDR2 SNEGSKA (reference sequence). CDR3 loop: CSAPGLAGGLSYNEQFF. The DNA read from the CDR3 is TGCAGTGCTCCTGGACTAGCGGGAGGCTTATCCTACAATGAG.

This clone was seen at least ten times. The read ends 3 residues shy of where the CDR3 ends; the end is completed using the germline J gene. The J gene is TRBJ2-7, the V gene TRBV18, with TRBD1 identical over 9 bases. Trimming cost V 3 bases and J 5 bases; bases outside gene matches: 5. CDR1 is KGHSH, CDR2 LQKENI, per germline. The length of the CDR3 is 14 residues. The CDR3 spells CASSPRDREHEQYF. The covered CDR3 bases are TGTGCCAGCTCACCTCGGGACAGGGAACACGAG.

This clone has at least ten counts. CDR3 DNA, as far as it was read: TGTGCCAGCAGCTTTCGGACTGGAGCGGGAGGGCCCGGGGAG. It encodes CASSFRTGAGGPGE. The entire CDR3 protein is CASSFRTGAGGPGELFF. The chain couples TRBV7-3 to TRBJ2-2, with TRBD2 identical over 10 bases. The read terminates 3 residues before the CDR3 end, so the remaining end is supplied by the germline J gene. Germline V gene data show CDR1 as SGHTA and CDR2 as FQGTGA. J was trimmed by 6 bases and V by 3 bases; bases with no gene match: 10. CDR3 size: 17 residues.

In regard to this clone: With the read ending 3 residues before the CDR3 end, the germline J gene is used to fill in that end. The chain uses TRBV2 and TRBJ1-2, with D tentatively TRBD1 (6 bases). The CDR3 length is 14 residues. Germline V CDR1 and CDR2: SNHLY, FYNNEI. The part of the CDR3 DNA that was read is TGTGCCAGCAGACCCCGGACAGACCCGCGGGGC. Translating it yields CASRPRTDPRG. The CDR3 in full is CASRPRTDPRGYTF.

This clone was recorded a few times. The read falls 3 residues short of the CDR3 end, and the missing part is taken from the germline J gene. The genes are TRBV29-1 and TRBJ2-7; 7 bases are shared with TRBD1. Germline V lookup: CDR1 SQVTM, CDR2 ANQGSEA. This CDR3 is 16 amino acids long. The V gene end was trimmed by 4 bases and the J gene end by 2 bases; junction bases not matched to a gene: 14. The covered CDR3 bases are TGCAGCGTTGCGGGGACAGCCAAAAACTTCCCCTACGAG. Translated, it gives CSVAGTAKNFPYE. The entire CDR3 protein is CSVAGTAKNFPYEQYF.

The table lists this clone with many counts. The CDR3 extends 3 residues past the end of the read, so its final part is completed from the germline J gene. The rearrangement links TRBV9 to TRBJ2-7; 8 bases line up with TRBD1. This CDR3 region has 15 residues. Germline V gene lookup returns CDR1 SGDLS and CDR2 YYNGEE. V lost 0 bases and J lost 3; bases outside the gene matches: 5. CDR3 DNA (partial): TGTGCCAGCAGCGTAGGTCCGGACAGGGACTACGAG. Translation: CASSVGPDRDYE. The full CDR3 reads CASSVGPDRDYEQYF.

This clone appeared many times. The CDR3 end is not reached by the read, which stops 3 residues before it; the germline J gene fills it in. This chain connects TRBV2 to TRBJ2-1; 7 bases align to TRBD2. The junction had 8 bases not matched to a gene; V was cut back by 2 bases and J by 4 bases. Per the germline V gene, CDR1 is SNHLY and CDR2 is FYNNEI. CDR3 length equals 16 residues. CDR3 bases read: TGTGCCAGCAGTGAACGAGCGGGAATTGAGTACAATGAG. It translates to CASSERAGIEYNE. The full CDR3 protein reads CASSERAGIEYNEQFF.

The sample holds many counts of this clone. The observed sequence ends 3 residues before the CDR3 terminus, with the missing tail filled in from the germline J gene. The chain joins TRBV5-1 to TRBJ1-1, with 10 bases aligning to TRBD1. The CDR3 is 15 amino acids. Germline lookup yields CDR1 SGHRS and CDR2 YFSETQ. Trimming removed 2 bases from V and 4 bases from J; junction bases left unmatched: 5. The CDR3 protein is CASSLRQGAGTEAFF. CDR3 DNA (partial): TGCGCCAGCAGCTTACGACAGGGGGCCGGCACTGAA.

The table lists this clone with many counts. At one end the junction does not follow the germline gene, possibly because of a read error. The CDR3 goes on 3 residues after the read ends, and that part is filled in from the germline J gene. The chain has TRBV4-2 and TRBJ2-5; D is unresolved. The germline CDR1 and CDR2 sequences are LGHNA and YNFKEQ. CDR3 length equals 14 residues. The DNA read from the CDR3 is TGCGCCAGCAGCCAAGATGCCCTAGATCCGACC. Translation gives CASSQDALDPT. The full CDR3 reads CASSQDALDPTQYF.

To note about this clone: The read ends 3 residues shy of where the CDR3 ends; the end is completed using the germline J gene. V is TRBV30 and J is TRBJ1-2, with TRBD1 identical over 7 bases. This CDR3 is built from 15 residues. In germline, CDR1 is GTSNPN, CDR2 SVGIG (reference sequence). CDR3 loop: CAWSVGQGVTYDYTF. Partial CDR3 DNA: TGTGCCTGGAGTGTCGGGCAGGGGGTGACCTACGAC. Variable domain in full (rest from reference TRBV30 and TRBJ1-2): SQTIHQWPATLVQPVGSPLSLECTVEGTSNPNLYWYRQAAGRGLQLLFYSVGIGQISSEVPQNLSASRPQDRQFILSSKKLLLSDSGFYLCAWSVGQGVTYDYTFGSGTRLTVV.

This clone appeared many times. The CDR3 end falls 3 residues outside the read, so it is completed with the germline J gene. The chain recombines TRBV5-4 with TRBJ2-5; 7 nucleotides line up with TRBD1. The junction had 7 bases not matched to a gene; V was cut back by 0 bases and J by 5 bases. Germline V gene data show CDR1 as SGHNT and CDR2 as YYREEE (reference sequence). The CDR3 contains 15 residues. The CDR3 reads CASSLGLGGRETQYF. The CDR3 DNA, read in part, is TGTGCCAGCAGCTTGGGGTTAGGGGGCAGGGAGACC. Supplemented by reference TRBV5-4 and TRBJ2-5, the full variable domain reads ETGVTQSPTHLIKTRGQQVTLRCSSQSGHNTVSWYQQALGQGPQFIFQYYREEENGRGNFPPRFSGLQFPNYSSELNVNALELDDSALYLCASSLGLGGRETQYFGPGTRLLVL.

This clone was observed at least ten times. The CDR3 goes on 3 residues after the read ends, and that part is filled in from the germline J gene. The chain joins TRBV5-1 to TRBJ2-5; D is unclear. The CDR3 is made up of 13 amino acids. Deletions cut 0 bases from V and 4 bases from J, with 7 bases between. Germline loops: CDR1 SGHRS, CDR2 YFSETQ. The CDR3: CASSLASSETQYF. Partial CDR3 DNA: TGCGCCAGCAGCTTGGCCTCGTCAGAGACC.

This clone occurred many times. The CDR3 end falls 3 residues outside the read, so it is completed with the germline J gene. The sample contains more than one DNA sequence encoding this CDR3. The chain uses TRBV7-2 and TRBJ2-2, with 7 bases identical to TRBD2. This CDR3 is built from 16 residues. Germline-derived CDR1 and CDR2 are SGHTA and FQGNSA. The ends lost 0 bases at V and 0 bases at J; junction bases unmatched: 1. CDR3 DNA (partial): TGTGCCAGCAGCTTAGCGGGAGGGGCGAACACCGGGGAG. Amino acid sequence: CASSLAGGANTGE. The CDR3, in full, reads CASSLAGGANTGELFF.

This clone came up many times. The part of the CDR3 DNA that was read is TGCAGTGCATCTAGGACAGGGAACACTGAA. Amino acid sequence: CSASRTGNTE. The full CDR3 reads CSASRTGNTEAFF. The V and J genes are TRBV20-1 and TRBJ1-1; TRBD1 matches at 7 bases. The read halts 3 residues ahead of the CDR3 end, with the missing end drawn from the germline J gene. Germline CDR1 reads DFQATT; CDR2 reads SNEGSKA (reference sequence). V shed 6 bases, J shed 1 base, and the junction held 5 bases outside the gene matches. The length of the CDR3 is 13 residues.

This clone was picked up a small number of times. The read stops 3 residues short of the end of the CDR3; the missing end is completed from the germline J gene. The chain joins TRBV20-1 to TRBJ1-5; D gene ambiguous. Deletions cut 3 bases from V and 6 bases from J, with 15 bases between. This CDR3 has 14 residues. Germline lookup yields CDR1 DFQATT and CDR2 SNEGSKA (reference sequence). The CDR3 sequence: CSASRPGGSQPQHF. The sequenced part of the CDR3 DNA is TGCAGTGCTAGCCGACCTGGCGGCAGTCAGCCC.

This clone was seen a handful of times. The read is 3 residues too short to cover the CDR3 end, so that end is filled in from the germline J gene. The J gene is TRBJ2-7, the V gene TRBV20-1, with 7 bases fitting TRBD2. Germline lookup yields CDR1 DFQATT and CDR2 SNEGSKA (reference sequence). The CDR3 contains 14 residues. V gave up 5 bases and J gave up 6 bases; unmatched junction bases: 13. CDR3 DNA (partial): TGCAGTGCTGGTTCTGCGTCTAGCGGTGCCGAG. This encodes CSAGSASSGAE. The whole CDR3 is CSAGSASSGAEQYF.

This clone has a handful of counts. At one of its ends the junction is not consistent with the germline gene, which may arise from a read error. The DNA ends 3 residues before the CDR3 does, and the rest of the CDR3 is filled in from the germline J gene. Other DNA sequences in the sample encode the same CDR3. The J gene is TRBJ1-3, the V gene TRBV19; 7 nucleotides line up with TRBD1. Germline CDR1 LNHDA, CDR2 SQIVND (reference sequence). The CDR3 totals 13 residues. Partial CDR3 DNA: TGTGCCAGTAGTATCTCAGGGGGAAACACA. It yields the protein CASSISGGNT. The entire CDR3 sequence reads CASSISGGNTIYF.